The 5 T cell receptor beta chains presented below share a single source sample, sequenced in a study of cytomegalovirus exposure and HLA in healthy donors. Amplification used 60 Vbeta primers and 13 Jbeta primers. The protocol was immunoSEQ multiplex PCR, while the TCRdb copy is restricted to in-frame clones and leaves out a portion. This table lists tens of thousands of clones. Sequences were obtained from PBMCs. All receptors come from a woman between 40 and 55 years old in good health and CMV-seronegative.

V usage is TRBV7-6 and J usage is TRBJ2-7, with TRBD2 identical over 9 bases. The CDR3 is 15 amino acids. V shed 5 bases and J 6 bases; nucleotides not matched to a gene: 11. Germline CDR1 is SGHVS and CDR2 is FNYEAQ. The CDR3 region is CASSNRLAETGEQYF. The DNA for the CDR3 is TGTGCCAGCAGCAACCGACTAGCGGAGACAGGCGAGCAGTACTTC.

The J gene is TRBJ1-5, the V gene TRBV19; D is ambiguous. CDR3 length: 13 amino acids. The germline gives CDR1 LNHDA, CDR2 SQIVND (reference sequence). V shed 8 bases and J shed 0 bases, with 8 bases lying between them. The CDR3 DNA follows: TGTGCCAGTGCCGACAATAGCAATCAGCCCCAGCATTTT. Amino acid sequence: CASADNSNQPQHF.

The chain links TRBV7-8 to TRBJ2-7; 10 nucleotides align to TRBD1. J was trimmed by 5 bases and V by 6 bases; bases with no gene match: 4. The CDR3 is 13 amino acids. Per germline, CDR1 SGHVS and CDR2 FQNEAQ. CDR3 DNA sequence: TGTGCCAGCAGGGACAGGGGGGGGGACGAGCAGTACTTC. This sequence encodes CASRDRGGDEQYF.

The chain combines TRBV28 with TRBJ2-5; 7 bases map to TRBD1. V dropped 2 bases and J dropped 14; count of bases not matched to a gene: 5. Germline V CDR1 and CDR2: MDHEN, SYDVKM. The CDR3 loop spans 11 amino acids. CDR3 sequence (DNA): TGTGCCAGCAGTTTAGCCGGGACAGCTTACTTC. Translated: CASSLAGTAYF.

This chain joins TRBV6-1 and TRBJ1-4; 7 bases line up with TRBD1. Trimming removed 7 bases from V and 8 bases from J; junction bases left unmatched: 7. The CDR3 is made up of 13 amino acids. Germline CDR1 and CDR2: MNHNS and SASEGT. The CDR3 nucleotides are TGTGCCAGCAACCGGGACAGACTCGAAAAACTGTTTTTT. It is translated as CASNRDRLEKLFF.